These 25 T cell receptor beta chains were all obtained from the same sample, sequenced in a study of T cell responses to AZD1222 COVID-19 vaccine. Generated by immunoSEQ multiplex PCR, the TCRdb table keeps only in-frame clones and is missing some. The sample holds approximately 130,000 clones, 89% seen once. The starting material was peripheral blood, obtained 28 days after the second AZD1222 dose. The receptors stem from an adult who received the AZD1222 COVID-19 vaccine.

The rearrangement joins TRBV2 to TRBJ1-2; D is ambiguous. V was cut by 5 bases and J by 4 bases, with 8 bases left in between. Germline-derived CDR1 and CDR2 are SNHLY and FYNNEI. The CDR3 consists of 12 residues. Written as DNA, the CDR3 is TGTGCCAGCAGTATTGACGGCTATGGCTACACCTTC. Translating it yields CASSIDGYGYTF.

The V gene is TRBV5-1, the J gene TRBJ2-1, with D perhaps TRBD2 (5 bases). The CDR3 loop spans 17 amino acids. Deletions cut 3 bases from V and 1 base from J, with 17 bases between. Germline-derived CDR1 and CDR2 are SGHRS and YFSETQ. The CDR3 DNA sequence: TGCGCCAGCAGCTCCCTGGTGGGGAGAGGATCCTACAATGAGCAGTTCTTC. Amino acid sequence: CASSSLVGRGSYNEQFF.

The chain uses TRBV24-1 and TRBJ2-1, with D perhaps matching TRBD1 or TRBD2 (6 bases each). With 2 bases removed from V and 5 bases from J, the gap between germline ends came to 15 bases. The germline V gene encodes CDR1 KGHDR and CDR2 SFDVKD. CDR3 size: 16 residues. For the CDR3, the DNA is TGTGCCACCAGTGATTCCACTGGTGGGGGGCACAATGAGCAGTTCTTC. Its protein is CATSDSTGGGHNEQFF.

The V gene is TRBV27, the J gene TRBJ2-5, with TRBD2 matching over 13 bases. Unmatched junction bases numbered 4, after V lost 6 bases and J lost 3 bases. This CDR3 spans 15 amino acids. Per germline, CDR1 MNHEY and CDR2 SMNVEV (reference sequence). CDR3: CASRTSGRGKETQYF. CDR3 DNA: TGTGCCAGCAGAACTAGCGGGAGGGGAAAAGAGACCCAGTACTTC.

Only one count was recorded for this clone. The chain recombines TRBV18 with TRBJ2-7; TRBD1 might be the D (6 bases). Trimming removed 3 bases at V and 3 bases at J, with 9 bases between. This CDR3 has 13 residues. Germline V gene lookup returns CDR1 KGHSH and CDR2 LQKENI. The CDR3 nucleotides read TGTGCCAGCTCACCCGCCAGGGGCTACGAGCAGTACTTC. It codes for CASSPARGYEQYF.

The chain recombines TRBV6-5 with TRBJ1-2; 7 bases are shared with TRBD1. Germline V gene lookup returns CDR1 MNHEY and CDR2 SVGAGI. The CDR3 has 14 amino acids. With V trimmed by 7 bases and J by 0 bases, 5 bases remained unmatched. The CDR3 bases are TGTGCCAGCATAACCGGGACAGCTAACTATGGCTACACCTTC. It translates to CASITGTANYGYTF.

The chain uses TRBV27 and TRBJ1-1, with D possibly TRBD1 on 5 matching bases. This CDR3 spans 13 amino acids. V lost 2 bases, J lost 4 bases, and 8 bases lay in between. The germline V gene encodes CDR1 MNHEY and CDR2 SMNVEV (reference sequence). The CDR3 spells CASSLGGTTEAFF. The CDR3 DNA is TGTGCCAGCAGTTTAGGGGGGACCACTGAAGCTTTCTTT.

The V and J genes are TRBV6-2 or TRBV6-3 and TRBJ1-1; 10 nucleotides line up with TRBD1. The CDR3 has 14 amino acids. CDR1 MNHEY and CDR2 SVGEGT come from the germline V gene. Trimming cost V 2 bases and J 11 bases; bases outside gene matches: 8. The chain's CDR3 is CASSYTRQGARAFF. CDR3 DNA: TGTGCCAGCAGTTACACGAGACAGGGGGCGCGGGCTTTCTTT.

The V gene is TRBV2, the J gene TRBJ1-2; 7 bases line up with TRBD1. CDR1 and CDR2 (germline): SNHLY, FYNNEI. After removal of 2 bases from V and 4 bases from J, the junction contained 7 bases not matched to a gene. The CDR3 consists of 15 residues. In DNA form, the CDR3 reads TGTGCCAGCAGTGAACGACAGGGCCAAGTCTATGGCTACACCTTC. Amino acids: CASSERQGQVYGYTF.

DNA for the CDR3: TGTGCCATCAGTGAGTCGGCTAGCGGGAGCCACAATGAGCAGTTCTTC. Translated: CAISESASGSHNEQFF. The chain combines TRBV10-3 with TRBJ2-1; 10 nucleotides align to TRBD2. Per the germline V gene, CDR1 is ENHRY and CDR2 is SYGVKD. This CDR3 region has 16 residues. Trimming cost V 0 bases and J 5 bases; bases outside gene matches: 4.

J is TRBJ1-1 and V is TRBV18; D is perhaps TRBD1 (5 bases). CDR3 length equals 14 residues. The V end lost 5 bases, the J end lost 4 bases, and 14 bases lay between the germline ends. The germline V gene encodes CDR1 KGHSH and CDR2 LQKENI. The CDR3 nucleotides are TGTGCCAGCTCAGAAGTCGGGACTGGCACTGAAGCTTTCTTT. Amino acid sequence: CASSEVGTGTEAFF.

V and J are TRBV5-6 and TRBJ2-7; the D gene is possibly TRBD1 (5 bases). CDR3 length: 16 amino acids. Deletions cut 0 bases from V and 2 bases from J, with 15 bases between. Germline CDR1 and CDR2: SGHDT and YYEEEE. CDR3 in amino acids: CASSLGPRESTYEQYF. The CDR3 nucleotides are TGTGCCAGCAGCTTGGGCCCCAGGGAATCGACCTACGAGCAGTACTTC.

This rearrangement joins TRBV2 to TRBJ1-5; D call uncertain. The CDR3 is made up of 14 amino acids. Looked up from germline, CDR1 is SNHLY and CDR2 is FYNNEI. V was trimmed by 6 bases and J by 4 bases, leaving 13 bases between them. DNA for the CDR3: TGTGCCAGCAGGGCGGACTTTGGGAATCAGCCCCAGCATTTT. This encodes CASRADFGNQPQHF.

As DNA, the CDR3 is TGTGCCAGCAGCTTTTCGGACGGAGGGGAGACCCAGTACTTC. This sequence encodes CASSFSDGGETQYF. The chain has TRBV7-7 and TRBJ2-5; tentative D call: TRBD2 (6 bases). The CDR3 is made up of 14 amino acids. Between the trimmed V and J ends, which lost 3 bases and 5 bases, there was a span of 13 bases. Germline CDR1 SSHAT, CDR2 FNYEAQ (reference sequence).

The chain carries TRBV10-1 and TRBJ2-2; D remains ambiguous. The V gene lost 8 bases and the J gene lost 0 bases, with 7 bases spanning the gap. The CDR3 covers 13 residues. Germline loops: CDR1 WNHNN, CDR2 SYGVQD (reference sequence). The CDR3 spells CASRPPNTGELFF. Here the CDR3 DNA reads TGCGCCAGCCGGCCGCCGAACACCGGGGAGCTGTTTTTT.

In its sample, this clone was seen once. The rearrangement links TRBV25-1 to TRBJ2-7; either TRBD1 or TRBD2 may fit D (5 bases each). V was cut by 5 bases and J by 3 bases, with 14 bases left in between. The germline CDR1 and CDR2 sequences are MGHDK and SYGVNS. The CDR3 totals 14 residues. The CDR3 nucleotides read TGTGCCAGCAGTACCCCCGGGGCCCTCTACGAGCAGTACTTC. This gives the protein CASSTPGALYEQYF.

CDR3 region: CACRGLRGPDHTDTQYF. CDR3 sequence (DNA): TGTGCCTGCCGCGGTCTTAGGGGTCCAGATCACACAGATACGCAGTATTTT. This chain links TRBV30 with TRBJ2-3, with D possibly TRBD1 on 5 matching bases. The CDR3 contains 17 residues. CDR1 is GTSNPN, CDR2 SVGIG, per germline (reference sequence). The V gene lost 6 bases and the J gene lost 2 bases, with 24 bases spanning the gap. Based on the CDR3 plus reference TRBV30 and TRBJ2-3, the full variable domain is SQTIHQWPATLVQPVGSPLSLECTVEGTSNPNLYWYRQAAGRGLQLLFYSVGIGQISSEVPQNLSASRPQDRQFILSSKKLLLSDSGFYLCACRGLRGPDHTDTQYFGPGTRLTVL.

This chain joins TRBV6-6 and TRBJ1-5; the D is unclear. The length of the CDR3 is 18 residues. V was trimmed by 5 bases and J by 3 bases, leaving 23 bases between them. CDR1 MNHNY and CDR2 SVGAGI come from the germline V gene (reference sequence). The CDR3 region is CASSLGQVSHPTNQPQHF. CDR3 bases: TGTGCCAGCAGTCTCGGCCAAGTTAGTCATCCTACCAATCAGCCCCAGCATTTT.

This chain joins TRBV3-1 (or the pseudogene TRBV3-2) and TRBJ1-6, with D perhaps matching TRBD1 (5 bases). V gave up 1 base and J gave up 16 bases, with 11 bases separating them. The CDR3 contains 12 residues. Looked up from germline, CDR1 is LGHDT and CDR2 is YNNKEL (reference sequence). The CDR3 loop reads CASSQVGGWLHF. DNA of the CDR3: TGTGCCAGCAGCCAAGTCGGGGGATGGCTCCACTTT.

The V and J genes are TRBV29-1 and TRBJ1-2; 7 bases map to TRBD1. The CDR3 runs 12 residues. Per the germline V gene, CDR1 is SQVTM and CDR2 is ANQGSEA. Trimming at V came to 8 bases and at J to 5 bases, leaving 8 bases not matched to a gene. The CDR3 region has the DNA TGCAGCACCGACAGGGCGGGGTATGGCTACACCTTC. It is translated as CSTDRAGYGYTF.

The chain links TRBV29-1 to TRBJ2-5, with 10 bases fitting TRBD1. V lost 8 bases and J lost 4; bases outside the gene matches: 7. Germline loops: CDR1 SQVTM, CDR2 ANQGSEA. This CDR3 is built from 13 residues. Written as DNA, the CDR3 is TGCAGCTTCCGGGACAGGGGCACAGAGACCCAGTACTTC. It is translated as CSFRDRGTETQYF.

In its sample, this clone was seen once. V and J are TRBV6-5 and TRBJ1-2, with D possibly being TRBD1 (5 bases). Trimming took off 8 bases at V and 4 bases at J, with 11 bases between the two ends. The CDR3 runs to 12 residues. Germline assignment: CDR1 MNHEY and CDR2 SVGAGI. The CDR3 reads CASGGGLYGYTF. The CDR3 coding sequence is TGTGCCAGCGGGGGGGGTCTCTATGGCTACACCTTC.

The CDR3 DNA reads as TGCGCCAGCAGCTTGTGGGGTCTCCCTGAAGCTTTCTTT. It encodes CASSLWGLPEAFF. The V and J genes are TRBV5-1 and TRBJ1-1; D is unresolved. The V end was cut by 1 base, the J end by 6 bases, with 10 bases between. This CDR3 has 13 residues. The germline CDR1 and CDR2 sequences are SGHRS and YFSETQ.

The chain couples TRBV5-1 to TRBJ1-1; a weak D match, TRBD1 (6 bases). This CDR3 contains 16 residues. CDR1 SGHRS and CDR2 YFSETQ come from the germline V gene. V shed 1 base and J shed 5 bases, with 18 bases lying between them. The CDR3 is CASSLRSVRGATEAFF. For the CDR3, the DNA is TGCGCCAGCAGCTTGCGTAGCGTACGGGGGGCGACTGAAGCTTTCTTT. The whole variable domain, remainder taken from reference TRBV5-1 and TRBJ1-1, is KAGVTQTPRYLIKTRGQQVTLSCSPISGHRSVSWYQQTPGQGLQFLFEYFSETQRNKGNFPGRFSGRQFSNSRSEMNVSTLELGDSALYLCASSLRSVRGATEAFFGQGTRLTVV.

This clone has more than one count but fewer than ten. V gene TRBV9 combines with J gene TRBJ2-3, with 7 bases identical to TRBD1. This CDR3 has 15 amino acids. With 1 base clipped from V and 3 bases from J, the junction kept 5 bases outside the gene matches. From germline, CDR1 is SGDLS and CDR2 YYNGEE. CDR3 nucleotide sequence: TGTGCCAGCAGCGTATCCGGGACAGATACAGATACGCAGTATTTT. It is translated as CASSVSGTDTDTQYF.